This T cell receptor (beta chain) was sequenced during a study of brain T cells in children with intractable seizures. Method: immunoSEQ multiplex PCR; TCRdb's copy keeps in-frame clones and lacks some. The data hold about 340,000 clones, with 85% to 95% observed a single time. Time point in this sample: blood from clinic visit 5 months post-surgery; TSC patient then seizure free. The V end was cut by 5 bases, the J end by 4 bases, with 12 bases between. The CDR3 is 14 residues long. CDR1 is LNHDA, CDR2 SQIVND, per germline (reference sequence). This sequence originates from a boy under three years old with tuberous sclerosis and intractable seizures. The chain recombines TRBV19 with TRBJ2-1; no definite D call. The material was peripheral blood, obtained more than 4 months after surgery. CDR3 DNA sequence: TGTGCCAGTAGTCGGGCGACGCAATACAATGAGCAGTTCTTC. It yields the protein CASSRATQYNEQFF.